Following are 18 T cell receptor beta chains from one sample sequenced in a study of neurological immune-mediated disorders. Via MiXCR, TCRdb re-called the 5' RACE reads, giving one row per CDR3 protein. The data hold 100,000 or so distinct CDR3 sequences, with 3.5% observed a single time. The sample comprised PBMCs. The receptor set was obtained from a woman under 30 with multiple sclerosis.

This clonotype occurred many times. The rearrangement links TRBV6-2 or TRBV6-3 to TRBJ1-5, with D unclear. The CDR3 contains 16 residues. CDR1 and CDR2 from the germline V gene are MNHEY and SVGEGT. Trimming pared 0 bases from V and 4 bases from J, leaving 13 bases between. For the CDR3, the DNA is TGTGCCAGCAGTTACTCGAGGCAAGCGTCAAATCAGCCCCAGCATTTT. It is translated as CASSYSRQASNQPQHF.

Details on this clonotype: A much larger clone is a single base away; this may be a read error. The genes are TRBV5-1 and TRBJ1-2; D is unresolved. The ends were cut back, 2 bases at V and 4 bases at J, with 15 bases in the middle. There are 15 residues in the CDR3. Germline lookup yields CDR1 SGHRS and CDR2 YFSETQ. CDR3 bases: TGCGCCAGCAGCTTCCAAGGCGGGGTAGCCTATGGCTACACCTTC. This gives the protein CASSFQGGVAYGYTF. Full variable domain (remainder filled in from reference TRBV5-1 and TRBJ1-2): KAGVTQTPRYLIKTRGQQVTLSCSPISGHRSVSWYQQTPGQGLQFLFEYFSETQRNKGNFPGRFSGRQFSNSRSEMNVSTLELGDSALYLCASSFQGGVAYGYTFGSGTRLTVV.

There are many counts of this clonotype. The rearrangement links TRBV4-1 to TRBJ1-1; 7 bases match TRBD1. The germline V gene has CDR1 MGHRA and CDR2 YSYEKL. The CDR3 is made up of 16 amino acids. V shed 3 bases, J shed 1 base, and the junction held 8 bases outside the gene matches. The CDR3 loop reads CASSHYTGTANTEAFF. Written as DNA, the CDR3 is TGCGCCAGCAGCCACTATACCGGGACAGCGAACACTGAAGCTTTCTTT.

This clonotype came up many times. This CDR3 is CSAYGQGSYGYTF. The CDR3 DNA follows: TGCAGTGCTTACGGACAGGGGAGTTATGGCTACACCTTC. The gene calls are TRBV20-1 and TRBJ1-2; 9 positions agree with TRBD1. CDR3 length: 13 amino acids. CDR1 DFQATT and CDR2 SNEGSKA come from the germline V gene (reference sequence). Trimming cost V 5 bases and J 5 bases; bases outside gene matches: 6.

This clonotype has at least ten counts. The chain is built from TRBV5-1 and TRBJ2-6; no definite D call. The ends were cut back, 0 bases at V and 0 bases at J, with 7 bases in the middle. The germline V gene has CDR1 SGHRS and CDR2 YFSETQ. This CDR3 has 16 residues. CDR3: CASSLAPASGANVLTF. The CDR3 DNA follows: TGCGCCAGCAGCTTGGCCCCGGCCTCTGGGGCCAACGTCCTGACTTTC.

This clonotype was seen at least ten times. The chain carries TRBV20-1 and TRBJ1-2; a weak D match, TRBD1 (5 bases). Germline V gene data show CDR1 as DFQATT and CDR2 as SNEGSKA (reference sequence). V was trimmed by 3 bases and J by 7 bases, leaving 12 bases between them. There are 12 residues in the CDR3. In nucleotides, the CDR3 is TGCAGTGCTAGTCCGGGGGTCCGTGGCTACACCTTC. Protein: CSASPGVRGYTF.

This clonotype was seen ten or more times. The chain employs TRBV10-3 and TRBJ2-1, with D possibly matching TRBD1 (6 bases). Trimming took off 7 bases at V and 5 bases at J, with 12 bases between the two ends. This CDR3 is 13 amino acids long. Looked up from germline, CDR1 is ENHRY and CDR2 is SYGVKD. The CDR3 protein is CAITRDTDNEQFF. In nucleotides, the CDR3 is TGTGCCATCACCAGGGACACTGACAATGAGCAGTTCTTC.

This clonotype has a count of ten or more. J is TRBJ1-5 and V is TRBV7-9; D not certain. The CDR3 consists of 15 residues. V shed 1 base and J shed 7 bases, with 14 bases lying between them. Germline V gene sequence: CDR1 SEHNR, CDR2 FQNEAQ (reference sequence). CDR3 residues: CASSLDGPWRQPQHF. The CDR3 DNA follows: TGTGCCAGCAGCTTAGACGGACCCTGGCGACAGCCCCAGCATTTT.

Many counts were recorded for this clonotype. The chain carries TRBV20-1 and TRBJ2-5, with 12 bases that match TRBD2. The germline V gene encodes CDR1 DFQATT and CDR2 SNEGSKA (reference sequence). This CDR3 comprises 16 residues. Unmatched junction bases numbered 10, after V lost 3 bases and J lost 5 bases. The DNA for the CDR3 is TGCAGTGCTAGGCTCCTAGCGGGGGGGGATATGGAGACCCAGTACTTC. Amino acids: CSARLLAGGDMETQYF.

This clonotype was picked up a small number of times. A read error may explain this, as a much larger clone is one base away. V usage is TRBV12-3 or TRBV12-4 and J usage is TRBJ2-2; 15 nucleotides align to TRBD2. CDR3 length: 16 residues. The CDR3: CVSSRTSGGATGELFF. CDR3 bases: TGTGTCAGCAGCCGGACTAGCGGGGGGGCGACCGGGGAGCTGTTTTTT.

The chain combines TRBV3-1 with TRBJ1-3; no firm D call. The germline V gene has CDR1 LGHDT and CDR2 YNNKEL (reference sequence). V was pared by 1 base and J by 4 bases, with 8 bases between. CDR3 length: 14 residues. CDR3 in DNA: TGTGCCAGCAGCCAAGGAGGATCGGGAAACACCATATATTTT. Translating gives CASSQGGSGNTIYF. The full variable domain, completed using reference TRBV3-1 and TRBJ1-3, is DTAVSQTPKYLVTQMGNDKSIKCEQNLGHDTMYWYKQDSKKFLKIMFSYNNKELIINETVPNRFSPKSPDKAHLNLHINSLELGDSAVYFCASSQGGSGNTIYFGEGSWLTVV.

In its sample, this clonotype was seen a few times. The gene calls are TRBV7-6 and TRBJ2-2; tentatively, D is TRBD2 (5 bases). The V gene's germline CDR1 is SGHVS and CDR2 FNYEAQ. This CDR3 spans 15 amino acids. The V and J ends lost 3 bases and 0 bases respectively, with 8 bases between them. DNA of the CDR3: TGTGCCAGCAGCTTTAGCGTAACGAACACCGGGGAGCTGTTTTTT. It is translated as CASSFSVTNTGELFF.

This clonotype came up many times. V gene TRBV9 combines with J gene TRBJ2-3; no reliable D call. V was cut by 0 bases and J by 1 base, with 9 bases left in between. CDR1 SGDLS and CDR2 YYNGEE come from the germline V gene. This CDR3 is built from 15 residues. CDR3 protein: CASSVGDRGTDTQYF. CDR3 in DNA: TGTGCCAGCAGCGTAGGAGATAGAGGCACAGATACGCAGTATTTT.

This clonotype was recorded at least ten times. This chain connects TRBV7-8 to TRBJ2-2; TRBD1 is a possible D gene (6 bases). Germline lookup yields CDR1 SGHVS and CDR2 FQNEAQ. V was cut by 6 bases and J by 1 base, with 12 bases left in between. The CDR3 loop spans 15 amino acids. The DNA of the CDR3 is TGTGCCAGCAGACCCGGGACACAGAACACCGGGGAGCTGTTTTTT. Translating it yields CASRPGTQNTGELFF.

This clonotype was recorded many times. V usage is TRBV3-1 and J usage is TRBJ2-3; D unresolved. From germline, CDR1 is LGHDT and CDR2 YNNKEL (reference sequence). The CDR3 totals 14 residues. V lost 7 bases to trimming and J lost 0 bases, with 11 bases between them. CDR3 region: CASTRQTSTDTQYF. The DNA for the CDR3 is TGTGCCAGCACCCGCCAAACTAGCACAGATACGCAGTATTTT.

There are many counts of this clonotype. The chain couples TRBV28 to TRBJ2-1; D gene unclear. The CDR3 consists of 15 residues. Germline CDR1 MDHEN, CDR2 SYDVKM. V lost 0 bases to trimming and J lost 5 bases, with 11 bases between them. The CDR3 nucleotides read TGTGCCAGCAGTTTATGGAGAAGCACCGACAATGAGCAGTTCTTC. Translating it yields CASSLWRSTDNEQFF.

The table lists this clonotype with a count of one. The V and J genes are TRBV10-3 and TRBJ1-1, with 9 bases matching TRBD1. The germline V gene has CDR1 ENHRY and CDR2 SYGVKD. The J segment lost 5 bases and the V segment lost 6 bases, leaving 13 bases of the junction unmatched. CDR3 length equals 16 residues. CDR3 sequence (DNA): TGTGCCATCAGCATCCGGGACAGGGAGTTTCAAACTGAAGCTTTCTTT. Encoded protein: CAISIRDREFQTEAFF.

This clonotype occurred many times. V and J are TRBV2 and TRBJ1-1, with D possibly TRBD1 on 5 matching bases. With 4 bases removed from V and 11 bases from J, the gap between germline ends came to 14 bases. The V gene's germline CDR1 is SNHLY and CDR2 FYNNEI. CDR3 length: 12 residues. CDR3 DNA sequence: TGTGCCAGCAGTGGAGAGGGGCTGTCGGCTTTCTTT. Amino acid sequence: CASSGEGLSAFF.